This T cell receptor beta chain was profiled in a study of blood T cell repertoires in COVID-19. Study overall: Sites across the United States, Italy and Spain contributed samples from acute and convalescent COVID-19. Sources were T cells, B-cell-depleted T cells, or PBMCs; the material itself was cDNA or gDNA.

Seattle researchers signed up patients amid active infection and tracked them longitudinally. CDR1 and CDR2 (germline): SEHNR, FQNEAQ (reference sequence). The CDR3 has 12 residues. Trimming removed 4 bases at V and 5 bases at J, with 5 bases between. Source study methods: The assay estimated nucleated cells by amplifying reference gene primers. Profiling relied on immunoSEQ multiplex PCR, and the TCRdb table lists in-frame clones only, not all of them. V and J calls and clone size are copied from that table; D and trimming were computed from the DNA. The sample includes some 180,000 clones, 75% to 85% of them seen just once.

The sequence came from a woman older than 75 with COVID-19, enrolled during active disease. The rearrangement uses TRBV7-9 and TRBJ2-2; D ambiguous. The sequencing sample was made of peripheral blood. CDR3 sequence (DNA): TGTGCCAGCAGCTCTTTTACCGGGGAGCTGTTTTTT. Translating it yields CASSSFTGELFF. The full variable domain, its missing parts supplied by reference TRBV7-9 and TRBJ2-2, is DTGVSQNPRHKITKRGQNVTFRCDPISEHNRLYWYRQTLGQGPEFLTYFQNEAQLEKSRLLSDRFSAERPKGSFSTLEIQRTEQGDSAMYLCASSSFTGELFFGEGSRLTVL.